This TCR beta chain was obtained from a study of cytomegalovirus exposure and HLA in healthy donors. Study-level points and caveats: Across donors, most TCRs were seen rarely, yet some public ones were widespread. Published work reported that the classifier diagnosed cytomegalovirus status with high specificity and sensitivity.

In regard to this clone: Its antigen is still unknown.

With 60 Vbeta and 13 Jbeta primers, the PCR was carried out. Assay: immunoSEQ multiplex PCR; the TCRdb copy retains only in-frame clones and omits some. The sample lists about 110,000 clones, 80% to 90% occurring once. Trimming cost V 6 bases and J 5 bases, with 9 bases left between them. This CDR3 region has 12 residues. CDR1 and CDR2 from the germline V gene are MNHEY and SMNVEV (reference sequence). The rearrangement links TRBV27 to TRBJ2-3, with D tentatively TRBD2 (5 bases). The TCR was taken from a man aged 50 or older in good health and CMV-seronegative. Material: PBMCs. The CDR3 here is CASSDREDTQYF. In DNA, the CDR3 is TGTGCCAGCAGCGACCGGGAAGATACGCAGTATTTT.